These 21 T cell receptor beta chains came from one sample sequenced in a study of shared clonotypes between healthy human individuals. It was CD45RO-negative cells, positively selected for CCR7, that made up naive CD8 cells, with terminally differentiated effector memory CD45RA+ cells excluded. Repertoires were generated with immunoSEQ multiplex PCR, while TCRdb's copy carries only in-frame clones and drops some. The repertoire holds roughly 2.1 million clones, approximately 94% seen once, with around 1.7% in the top ten. The sample taken for sequencing was naive CD8+ T cells from PBMCs. Source of these receptors: a man between 18 and 35 years old in good health. Some clones in this sample may be carry-over from other donors' samples.

Worth noting for this clone: The same CDR3 is also encoded by other DNA sequences in this sample. The chain links TRBV19 to TRBJ2-7, with D possibly matching TRBD2 (6 bases). Trimming took 6 bases from V and 1 from J, leaving 10 bases between them. This CDR3 is built from 13 residues. Per the germline V gene, CDR1 is LNHDA and CDR2 is SQIVND (reference sequence). CDR3 DNA sequence: TGTGCCAGTAGGCTTGCGGGGTCCTACGAGCAGTACTTC. This translates into CASRLAGSYEQYF.

V usage is TRBV4-2 and J usage is TRBJ1-4; D is possibly TRBD1 (5 bases). V lost 4 bases to trimming and J lost 5 bases, with 8 bases between them. CDR1 LGHNA and CDR2 YNFKEQ come from the germline V gene. The CDR3 is 13 amino acids. The CDR3 region has the DNA TGTGCCAGCAGCCCGGGACGGAATGAAAAACTGTTTTTT. Protein: CASSPGRNEKLFF.

This clone occurred once. V is TRBV4-1 and J is TRBJ2-7, with 9 bases identical to TRBD2. Germline CDR1 MGHRA, CDR2 YSYEKL. There are 16 residues in the CDR3. J gave up 0 bases and V 4 bases, and 7 bases lay outside the gene matches. The CDR3 reads CASSLTLAGSSYEQYF. CDR3 coding DNA: TGCGCCAGCAGCCTTACCCTAGCGGGGAGCTCCTACGAGCAGTACTTC.

In DNA form, the CDR3 reads TGTGCCAGCAGCTTACAGGCAGCTTCTGGGGCCAACGTCCTGACTTTC. It specifies CASSLQAASGANVLTF. The V gene is TRBV7-8, the J gene TRBJ2-6; D gene ambiguous. The germline CDR1 and CDR2 sequences are SGHVS and FQNEAQ. The CDR3 spans 16 residues. Trimming pared 2 bases from V and 1 base from J, leaving 9 bases between.

The chain links TRBV5-1 to TRBJ1-2; 8 bases map to TRBD1. The CDR3 runs 14 residues. The germline CDR1 and CDR2 sequences are SGHRS and YFSETQ. V lost 4 bases, J lost 8 bases, and 10 bases stayed unmatched. CDR3 DNA: TGCGCCAGCAGCGTACAGGGACAGGCGGAGGGCTACACCTTC. It encodes CASSVQGQAEGYTF. Combining the CDR3 with reference TRBV5-1 and TRBJ1-2 gives the whole variable domain KAGVTQTPRYLIKTRGQQVTLSCSPISGHRSVSWYQQTPGQGLQFLFEYFSETQRNKGNFPGRFSGRQFSNSRSEMNVSTLELGDSALYLCASSVQGQAEGYTFGSGTRLTVV.

This clone showed up just once. The rearrangement uses TRBV4-1 and TRBJ1-2; D might be TRBD1 (5 bases). The CDR3 sequence is 15 residues long. The germline V gene has CDR1 MGHRA and CDR2 YSYEKL. Deletions cut 0 bases from V and 5 bases from J, with 13 bases between. CDR3 bases: TGCGCCAGCAGCCAAGATCGGGACGGCGGATATGGCTACACCTTC. It is translated as CASSQDRDGGYGYTF.

The chain uses TRBV6-5 and TRBJ2-6, with a tentative D call TRBD2 (6 bases). Deletions cut 0 bases from V and 9 bases from J, with 12 bases between. CDR1 and CDR2 (germline): MNHEY, SVGAGI. The CDR3 consists of 15 residues. CDR3 protein: CASSYSGGYGNVLTF. The CDR3 DNA sequence: TGTGCCAGCAGTTACTCAGGAGGGTACGGCAACGTCCTGACTTTC.

The CDR3 sequence is CASTPGLVGNEQFF. DNA for the CDR3: TGTGCCAGCACACCAGGACTAGTTGGCAATGAGCAGTTCTTC. This sequence joins TRBV9 and TRBJ2-1, with 7 bases matching TRBD2. The germline V gene has CDR1 SGDLS and CDR2 YYNGEE. J gave up 6 bases and V 6 bases, and 9 bases lay outside the gene matches. CDR3 length equals 14 residues. The full variable domain, completed using reference TRBV9 and TRBJ2-1, is DSGVTQTPKHLITATGQRVTLRCSPRSGDLSVYWYQQSLDQGLQFLIQYYNGEERAKGNILERFSAQQFPDLHSELNLSSLELGDSALYFCASTPGLVGNEQFFGPGTRLTVL.

The chain recombines TRBV30 with TRBJ2-2; D ambiguous. Germline V gives CDR1 GTSNPN, CDR2 SVGIG (reference sequence). The V end lost 4 bases, the J end lost 0 bases, and 9 bases lay between the germline ends. There are 14 residues in the CDR3. CDR3 coding DNA: TGTGCCTGGAATCCTTGGGCGAACACCGGGGAGCTGTTTTTT. This sequence encodes CAWNPWANTGELFF.

Concerning this clone: This same CDR3 is encoded by further DNA sequences in the sample. The chain combines TRBV6-5 with TRBJ2-2, with D tentatively TRBD2 (6 bases). The V gene lost 6 bases and the J gene lost 4 bases, with 9 bases spanning the gap. Looked up from germline, CDR1 is MNHEY and CDR2 is SVGAGI. The CDR3 has 13 residues. The CDR3 sequence is CASSLGGTGELFF. The CDR3 bases are TGTGCCAGCAGCTTGGGGGGCACCGGGGAGCTGTTTTTT.

V is TRBV4-1 and J is TRBJ2-1; 7 bases map to TRBD2. Germline V lookup: CDR1 MGHRA, CDR2 YSYEKL. The CDR3 has 16 amino acids. Trimming took 1 base from V and 0 from J; bases not matched to a gene: 3. The CDR3 nucleotides read TGCGCCAGCAGCCAAGCCGGGAGGACCTCCTACAATGAGCAGTTCTTC. As protein: CASSQAGRTSYNEQFF.

On this clone: A junction boundary mismatches the germline segment, possibly from a read error. This sequence joins TRBV7-9 and TRBJ1-2, with D tentatively TRBD1 (5 bases). This CDR3 has 14 amino acids. Per germline, CDR1 SEHNR and CDR2 FQNEAQ (reference sequence). The CDR3 loop is CASSFVGDRDGHTF. In DNA, the CDR3 is TGTGCCAGCAGCTTTGTGGGGGACCGGGATGGCCACACCTTC.

The chain is built from TRBV11-1 and TRBJ2-1; TRBD2 matches 11 bases. The germline CDR1 and CDR2 sequences are SGHAT and FQDESV (reference sequence). The CDR3 consists of 19 residues. J lost 2 bases, V lost 4 bases, and 13 bases had no gene match. CDR3 loop: CASSSRLGLSGRAYNEQFF. Here the CDR3 DNA reads TGTGCCAGCAGCTCCCGCTTGGGTCTTAGCGGGAGGGCCTACAATGAGCAGTTCTTC.

The chain combines TRBV19 with TRBJ1-1, with D perhaps TRBD1 (6 bases). The CDR3 covers 14 residues. Germline lookup yields CDR1 LNHDA and CDR2 SQIVND (reference sequence). Deletions cut 6 bases from V and 4 bases from J, with 15 bases between. DNA of the CDR3: TGTGCCAGTAGCCTCCCGGGGGCACCCACTGAAGCTTTCTTT. This sequence encodes CASSLPGAPTEAFF.

The V and J genes are TRBV7-6 and TRBJ1-5; TRBD1 matches at 12 bases. From germline, CDR1 is SGHVS and CDR2 FNYEAQ. There are 15 residues in the CDR3. The trim removed 3 bases at V and 4 bases at J, leaving 1 base unmatched. The DNA for the CDR3 is TGTGCCAGCAGCTTGGGACAGGGGGCAAATCAGCCCCAGCATTTT. Translating gives CASSLGQGANQPQHF.

The chain has TRBV7-3 and TRBJ2-2; D might be TRBD1 (8 bases). With 5 bases removed from V and 6 bases from J, the gap between germline ends came to 13 bases. CDR1 and CDR2 (germline): SGHTA, FQGTGA. The CDR3 is 14 residues long. For the CDR3, the DNA is TGTGCCAGCAGCGACAGGGGAGGGTCCGGGGAGCTGTTTTTT. Translation gives CASSDRGGSGELFF.

The chain carries TRBV28 and TRBJ2-7; 7 bases match TRBD1. Germline CDR1 is MDHEN and CDR2 is SYDVKM. With V trimmed by 6 bases and J by 2 bases, 7 bases remained unmatched. CDR3 size: 14 residues. Here the CDR3 reads CASSPTGQAYEQYF. The CDR3 region has the DNA TGTGCCAGCAGCCCGACAGGGCAGGCCTACGAGCAGTACTTC.

V is TRBV19 and J is TRBJ1-5; D is perhaps TRBD1 (6 bases). The CDR3 is 13 residues long. Germline assignment: CDR1 LNHDA and CDR2 SQIVND (reference sequence). Trimming removed 3 bases from V and 12 bases from J, with 15 bases in between. The CDR3 nucleotides read TGTGCCAGTAGTATCAACCCCAAGGACAGCCAGCATTTT. Residues: CASSINPKDSQHF.

The chain is built from TRBV19 and TRBJ2-7; 10 positions match TRBD1. This CDR3 is 15 amino acids long. The trim removed 6 bases at V and 4 bases at J, leaving 9 bases unmatched. CDR1 is LNHDA, CDR2 SQIVND, per germline (reference sequence). In DNA form, the CDR3 reads TGTGCCAGTAGCCGACAGGGGGCCTCACAATACGAGCAGTACTTC. Amino acids: CASSRQGASQYEQYF. The entire variable domain, with the rest obtained from reference TRBV19 and TRBJ2-7, is as follows: DGGITQSPKYLFRKEGQNVTLSCEQNLNHDAMYWYRQDPGQGLRLIYYSQIVNDFQKGDIAEGYSVSREKKESFPLTVTSAQKNPTAFYLCASSRQGASQYEQYFGPGTRLTVT.

This clone was seen a single time. This rearrangement joins TRBV6-6 to TRBJ2-1, with D possibly matching TRBD2 (6 bases). Germline loops: CDR1 MNHNY, CDR2 SVGAGI (reference sequence). This CDR3 is built from 13 residues. The germline V and J ends were trimmed by 10 bases and 6 bases, with 16 bases remaining between them. Here the CDR3 reads CATGGKGPNEQFF. In DNA form, the CDR3 reads TGTGCCACCGGCGGGAAGGGCCCCAATGAGCAGTTCTTC.

Comments on this clone: This specimen includes other DNA sequences encoding the same CDR3. The chain carries TRBV7-6 and TRBJ1-5, with D perhaps matching TRBD1 (5 bases). Between the trimmed V and J ends, which lost 5 bases and 3 bases, there was a span of 8 bases. This CDR3 spans 13 amino acids. The germline CDR1 and CDR2 sequences are SGHVS and FNYEAQ. CDR3 in amino acids: CASSQGPNQPQHF. CDR3 sequence (DNA): TGTGCCAGCAGCCAGGGTCCCAATCAGCCCCAGCATTTT.